The 29 T cell receptor beta chains given below trace back to one sample, sequenced in a study of post-analysis software for immune sequencing data. Which antigens these TCRs recognize remains unknown. Prepared TCR beta cDNA libraries contained unique molecular identifiers. MiXCR was run by TCRdb on the PCR reads, yielding one entry per CDR3 protein. The data show roughly 870,000 distinct CDR3 sequences, about 53% seen once. Study-level results: Controls showed lower frequencies than patients for four to six TRBV segments, and TRBV5-6, TRBV5-1 and TRBV20-1 were among these.

The sequenced material came from blood. These receptors were obtained from a girl between 10 and 17 years old with multiple sclerosis.

This chain links TRBV6-6 with TRBJ1-2; D gene ambiguous. The CDR3 is 13 amino acids. Trimming pared 9 bases from V and 4 bases from J, leaving 15 bases between. Germline CDR1 is MNHNY and CDR2 is SVGAGI (reference sequence). This CDR3 is CASRAGSTYGYTF. CDR3 DNA: TGTGCCAGTAGGGCAGGATCGACCTATGGCTACACCTTC.

The chain links TRBV7-9 to TRBJ2-5, with TRBD1 as a possible D gene (6 bases). Germline CDR1 SEHNR, CDR2 FQNEAQ (reference sequence). This CDR3 is 12 amino acids long. V lost 4 bases and J lost 10, with 13 bases in between. CDR3 protein: CASSSQGHLQYF. As DNA, the CDR3 is TGTGCCAGCAGCTCACAGGGACATCTCCAGTACTTC.

The gene calls are TRBV6-5 and TRBJ2-7, with 9 positions matching TRBD1. This CDR3 is built from 14 residues. V was pared by 6 bases and J by 7 bases, with 10 bases of the junction left unmatched. The germline V gene encodes CDR1 MNHEY and CDR2 SVGAGI. The CDR3 DNA reads TGTGCCAGCAGGCCGGGACAGGGTGTTCGGGAGCAGTACTTC. Protein: CASRPGQGVREQYF.

This clonotype was seen a handful of times. The rearrangement joins TRBV7-2 to TRBJ2-7, with TRBD1 matching 7 bases. J was trimmed by 6 bases and V by 5 bases; bases with no gene match: 10. The germline gives CDR1 SGHTA, CDR2 FQGNSA. The CDR3 runs 14 residues. The CDR3 is CASSQRTGLGEQYF. CDR3 coding DNA: TGTGCCAGCAGCCAACGGACAGGCTTGGGCGAGCAGTACTTC.

The chain has TRBV13 and TRBJ2-3; D gene uncertain. This CDR3 is built from 15 residues. Trimming pared 3 bases from V and 2 bases from J, leaving 12 bases between. Germline V gene data show CDR1 as PRHDT and CDR2 as FYEKMQ (reference sequence). CDR3 region: CASSFLLGTTDTQYF. CDR3 sequence (DNA): TGTGCCAGCAGCTTTCTCCTAGGAACCACAGATACGCAGTATTTT. Drawing the rest from reference TRBV13 and TRBJ2-3, the complete variable domain is AAGVIQSPRHLIKEKRETATLKCYPIPRHDTVYWYQQGPGQDPQFLISFYEKMQSDKGSIPDRFSAQQFSDYHSELNMSSLELGDSALYFCASSFLLGTTDTQYFGPGTRLTVL.

The chain uses TRBV12-3 or TRBV12-4 and TRBJ2-5; a weak D match, TRBD1 (5 bases). The DNA end lines up better with TRBJ2-7; the J call may be wrong. There are 13 residues in the CDR3. CDR3 region: CASSLLRGSEQYF. CDR3 sequence (DNA): TGTGCCAGCAGTTTATTAAGGGGATCCGAGCAGTACTTC.

This chain joins TRBV25-1 and TRBJ2-3; D call uncertain. With 1 base removed from V and 2 bases from J, the gap between germline ends came to 4 bases. There are 13 residues in the CDR3. Germline CDR1 is MGHDK and CDR2 is SYGVNS. CDR3 DNA sequence: TGTGCCAGCAGTGAATGGGTCACAGATACGCAGTATTTT. Translated: CASSEWVTDTQYF.

The V call is TRBV12-3 or TRBV12-4, the J call TRBJ2-1, with TRBD1 matching over 8 bases. CDR3 size: 16 residues. V trimming: 5 bases; J trimming: 5 bases; junction bases outside the gene matches: 11. In DNA form, the CDR3 reads TGTGCCAGCAGTCTCGACCGGGACAGGATGAACAATGAGCAGTTCTTC. It is translated as CASSLDRDRMNNEQFF.

This clonotype was detected only a few times. The genes are TRBV5-1 and TRBJ2-7, with a possible D match to TRBD1 (5 bases). Germline CDR1 is SGHRS and CDR2 is YFSETQ. The V end was cut by 0 bases, the J end by 3 bases, with 13 bases between. The CDR3 is 15 residues long. CDR3 DNA: TGCGCCAGCAGCTTGGCCTCAGGGTTGCACTACGAGCAGTACTTC. Translation: CASSLASGLHYEQYF.

Written as DNA, the CDR3 is TGTGCCAGCAGCCAACGGGGAGCCCTTCATGGCTACACCTTC. The encoded protein is CASSQRGALHGYTF. The chain links TRBV3-1 to TRBJ1-2; unclear D gene. V gave up 2 bases and J gave up 6 bases, with 13 bases separating them. This CDR3 comprises 14 residues. The V gene's germline CDR1 is LGHDT and CDR2 YNNKEL (reference sequence).

The J gene is TRBJ2-7, the V gene TRBV6-2 or TRBV6-3; TRBD2 matches 8 bases. V lost 4 bases to trimming and J lost 3 bases; unmatched junction nucleotides: 5. The CDR3 consists of 14 residues. CDR1 is MNHEY, CDR2 SVGEGT, per germline. DNA for the CDR3: TGTGCCAGCAGTTTCTCTCGGGAGGGCTACGAGCAGTACTTC. This codes for CASSFSREGYEQYF.

J is TRBJ2-7 and V is TRBV7-9; the match to TRBD2 covers 9 bases. This CDR3 contains 16 residues. With 5 bases clipped from V and 4 bases from J, the junction kept 12 bases outside the gene matches. CDR1 and CDR2 from the germline V gene are SEHNR and FQNEAQ (reference sequence). CDR3 nucleotide sequence: TGTGCCAGCAGCCCGCATATAGCGGGAGCCAGGTACGAGCAGTACTTC. Its protein product is CASSPHIAGARYEQYF.

J is TRBJ2-7 and V is TRBV7-9; a weak D match, TRBD2 (5 bases). CDR3 length: 18 amino acids. Trimming took 1 base from V and 0 from J, leaving 19 bases between them. The germline V gene has CDR1 SEHNR and CDR2 FQNEAQ (reference sequence). The CDR3 DNA reads TGTGCCAGCAGCTTAGAAGAGGAGGCGGCTAGGGCCTCCTACGAGCAGTACTTC. This translates into CASSLEEEAARASYEQYF.

The chain combines TRBV29-1 with TRBJ2-7; D gene ambiguous. V was pared by 4 bases and J by 0 bases, with 10 bases between. This CDR3 has 13 amino acids. CDR1 and CDR2 (germline): SQVTM, ANQGSEA. The CDR3 DNA follows: TGCAGCGTTGTGGGCTCTAGCTCCTACGAGCAGTACTTC. Translating it yields CSVVGSSSYEQYF.

The chain combines TRBV12-3 or TRBV12-4 with TRBJ2-5, with TRBD2 matching 8 bases. The CDR3 has 16 residues. V lost 6 bases, J lost 3 bases, and 12 bases stayed unmatched. For the CDR3, the DNA is TGTGCCAGCAGCTTTCCGGGACTAGGGGATAAAGAGACCCAGTACTTC. It encodes CASSFPGLGDKETQYF.

This clonotype appeared a few times. The chain uses TRBV2 and TRBJ2-5; the D call may be TRBD1 or TRBD2 (6 bases each). Trimming stripped 5 bases from V and 2 bases from J, with 12 bases between. The CDR3 sequence is 14 residues long. Germline lookup yields CDR1 SNHLY and CDR2 FYNNEI. This chain's CDR3 is CASSRGALQETQYF. In nucleotides, the CDR3 is TGTGCCAGCAGTAGGGGGGCCCTTCAAGAGACCCAGTACTTC.

This clonotype was picked up a small number of times. The chain has TRBV5-1 and TRBJ1-2, with a weak D call TRBD1 (5 bases). The CDR3 has 13 amino acids. Trimming removed 3 bases at V and 0 bases at J, with 6 bases between. Looked up from germline, CDR1 is SGHRS and CDR2 is YFSETQ. The CDR3 reads CASSSTANYGYTF. Here the CDR3 DNA reads TGCGCCAGCAGCTCGACAGCTAACTATGGCTACACCTTC.

J is TRBJ2-1 and V is TRBV12-3 or TRBV12-4; 8 bases align to TRBD2. The V and J ends lost 4 bases and 7 bases, in that order; junction bases with no gene match: 9. This CDR3 has 15 amino acids. The CDR3 spells CASSYLGGALNEQFF. The CDR3 bases are TGTGCCAGCAGTTACCTCGGGGGGGCCTTAAATGAGCAGTTCTTC.

This clonotype was observed a handful of times. This chain joins TRBV15 and TRBJ2-5, with TRBD2 as a possible D gene (5 bases). Germline V CDR1 and CDR2: LNHNV, YYDKDF (reference sequence). The germline V and J ends were trimmed by 3 bases and 1 base, with 18 bases remaining between them. The CDR3 is made up of 17 amino acids. The chain's CDR3 is CATSSLEPDGGQETQYF. The CDR3 DNA follows: TGTGCCACCAGCAGCCTCGAACCGGATGGAGGCCAAGAGACCCAGTACTTC.

The gene calls are TRBV29-1 and TRBJ2-3; TRBD2 matches at 13 bases. The CDR3 runs to 15 residues. Germline CDR1 reads SQVTM; CDR2 reads ANQGSEA. Trimming removed 2 bases from V and 5 bases from J; junction bases left unmatched: 4. The CDR3 sequence: CSVETSGGAQDTQYF. The CDR3 DNA sequence: TGCAGCGTTGAAACTAGCGGGGGGGCCCAAGATACGCAGTATTTT.

J is TRBJ1-1 and V is TRBV10-3; no reliable D call. The CDR3 has 14 amino acids. Germline CDR1 reads ENHRY; CDR2 reads SYGVKD. V lost 3 bases to trimming and J lost 5 bases, with 13 bases between them. The CDR3 DNA sequence: TGTGCCATCAGTGATTTGGCCCCTGGGACTGAAGCTTTCTTT. Translating it yields CAISDLAPGTEAFF.

Only a few counts were recorded for this clonotype. V usage is TRBV5-5 and J usage is TRBJ2-3; D is unresolved. The CDR3 length is 15 residues. Germline V gives CDR1 SGHKS, CDR2 YYEKEE (reference sequence). V lost 0 bases and J 8 bases, leaving 16 bases between the germline ends. CDR3 protein: CASSLAEKVPATQYF. The CDR3 DNA follows: TGTGCCAGCAGCTTGGCTGAGAAGGTCCCGGCTACGCAGTATTTT.

This clonotype has only a few counts. The chain carries TRBV7-2 and TRBJ2-3; 7 bases map to TRBD2. J lost 5 bases, V lost 3 bases, and 8 bases had no gene match. The CDR3 length is 15 residues. CDR1 and CDR2 (germline): SGHTA, FQGNSA. The CDR3 sequence: CASSFGGRGIDTQYF. CDR3 sequence (DNA): TGTGCCAGCAGCTTCGGGGGGAGGGGAATAGATACGCAGTATTTT.

This rearrangement joins TRBV29-1 to TRBJ2-7; the match to TRBD2 covers 7 bases. Germline V gene sequence: CDR1 SQVTM, CDR2 ANQGSEA. The CDR3 sequence is 12 residues long. J was trimmed by 2 bases and V by 8 bases; bases with no gene match: 6. The CDR3 nucleotides are TGCAGCATAGAGCGGGGCACCTACGAGCAGTACTTC. Encoded protein: CSIERGTYEQYF.

The rearrangement uses TRBV5-1 and TRBJ1-1; the D gene is possibly TRBD1 (5 bases). Trimming left V 5 bases short and J 3 bases short, with 8 bases between. There are 12 residues in the CDR3. From germline, CDR1 is SGHRS and CDR2 YFSETQ. CDR3 protein: CASSGGDTEAFF. The CDR3 nucleotides read TGCGCCAGCAGTGGGGGAGACACTGAAGCTTTCTTT. Full variable domain (outside the CDR3, taken from reference TRBV5-1 and TRBJ1-1): KAGVTQTPRYLIKTRGQQVTLSCSPISGHRSVSWYQQTPGQGLQFLFEYFSETQRNKGNFPGRFSGRQFSNSRSEMNVSTLELGDSALYLCASSGGDTEAFFGQGTRLTVV.

In the case of this clonotype: Compared with germline, one end of the junction differs, possibly owing to a read error. The V gene is TRBV4-1, the J gene TRBJ2-3, with no clear D. Germline V gene sequence: CDR1 MGHRA, CDR2 YSYEKL. The CDR3 is 17 amino acids. The DNA for the CDR3 is TGCGCTAGCAGCCAAGATCGTGCGGCGTCTAGCACAGATACGCAGTATTTT. Translation: CASSQDRAASSTDTQYF.

As for this clonotype: One end of the junction is discordant with germline, which a read error may explain. The chain couples TRBV25-1 to TRBJ1-2; the match to TRBD1 covers 9 bases. CDR3 length equals 14 residues. Germline assignment: CDR1 MGHDK and CDR2 SYGVNS. The chain's CDR3 is CTSSGTGPSYGYTF. The CDR3 coding sequence is TGTACCAGCAGCGGGACAGGGCCTTCCTATGGCTACACCTTC.

J is TRBJ1-2 and V is TRBV29-1; D remains unclear. The V and J ends lost 3 bases and 8 bases respectively, with 10 bases between them. This CDR3 comprises 11 residues. Germline V gene lookup returns CDR1 SQVTM and CDR2 ANQGSEA. The CDR3 DNA sequence: TGCAGCGTTGACGCGTTGGGCGGCTACACCTTC. Encoded protein: CSVDALGGYTF.

This CDR3 is CAWGLAGGGEQFF. CDR3 nucleotide sequence: TGTGCTTGGGGACTAGCGGGAGGCGGTGAGCAGTTCTTC. The rearrangement joins TRBV5-6 to TRBJ2-1, with 15 bases lining up with TRBD2. This CDR3 contains 13 residues. Germline CDR1 and CDR2: SGHDT and YYEEEE.